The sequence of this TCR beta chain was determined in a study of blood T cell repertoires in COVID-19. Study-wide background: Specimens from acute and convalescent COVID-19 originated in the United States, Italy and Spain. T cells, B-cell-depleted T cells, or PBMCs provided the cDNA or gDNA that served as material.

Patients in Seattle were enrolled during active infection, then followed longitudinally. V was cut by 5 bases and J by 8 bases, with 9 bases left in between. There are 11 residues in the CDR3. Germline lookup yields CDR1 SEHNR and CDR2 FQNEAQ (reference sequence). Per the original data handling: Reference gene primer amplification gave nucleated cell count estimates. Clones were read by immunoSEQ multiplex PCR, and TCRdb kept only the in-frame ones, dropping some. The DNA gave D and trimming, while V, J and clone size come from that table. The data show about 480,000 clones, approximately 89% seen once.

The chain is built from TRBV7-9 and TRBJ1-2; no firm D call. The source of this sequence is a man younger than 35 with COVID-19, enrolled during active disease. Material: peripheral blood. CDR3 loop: CASSPFSGYTF. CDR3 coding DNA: TGTGCCAGCAGCCCCTTTTCGGGCTACACCTTC.